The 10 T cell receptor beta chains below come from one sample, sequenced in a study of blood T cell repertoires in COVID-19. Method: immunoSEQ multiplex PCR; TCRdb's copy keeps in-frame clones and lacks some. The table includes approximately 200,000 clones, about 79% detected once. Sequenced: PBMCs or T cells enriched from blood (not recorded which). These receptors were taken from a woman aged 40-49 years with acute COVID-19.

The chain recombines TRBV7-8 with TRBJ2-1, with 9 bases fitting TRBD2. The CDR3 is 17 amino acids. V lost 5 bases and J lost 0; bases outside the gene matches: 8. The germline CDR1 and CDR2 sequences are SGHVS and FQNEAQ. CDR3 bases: TGTGCCAGCAGCCCTCCCTTAGCGGGGGACTCCTACAATGAGCAGTTCTTC. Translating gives CASSPPLAGDSYNEQFF. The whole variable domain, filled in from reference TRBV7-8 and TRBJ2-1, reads GAGVSQSPRYKVAKRGQDVALRCDPISGHVSLFWYQQALGQGPEFLTYFQNEAQLDKSGLPSDRFFAERPEGSVSTLKIQRTQQEDSAVYLCASSPPLAGDSYNEQFFGPGTRLTVL.

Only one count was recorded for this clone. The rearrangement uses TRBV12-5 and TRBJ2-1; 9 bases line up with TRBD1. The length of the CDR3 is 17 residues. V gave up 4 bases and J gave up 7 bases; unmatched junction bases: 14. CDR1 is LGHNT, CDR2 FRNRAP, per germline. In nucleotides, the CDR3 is TGTGCTAGTGGTTCCGGCTTACCGGGACAGGGTGGAAATGAGCAGTTCTTC. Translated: CASGSGLPGQGGNEQFF.

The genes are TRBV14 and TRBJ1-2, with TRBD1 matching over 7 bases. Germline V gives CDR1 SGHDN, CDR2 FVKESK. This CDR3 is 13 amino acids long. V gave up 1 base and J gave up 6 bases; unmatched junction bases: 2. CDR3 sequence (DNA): TGTGCCAGCAGCCAAGGAACAGGGGATGGCTACACCTTC. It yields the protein CASSQGTGDGYTF.

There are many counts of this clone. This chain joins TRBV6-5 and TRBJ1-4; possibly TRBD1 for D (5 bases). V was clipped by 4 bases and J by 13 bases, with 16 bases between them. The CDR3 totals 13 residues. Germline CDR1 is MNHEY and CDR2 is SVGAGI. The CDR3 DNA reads TGTGCCAGCAGTTCCGGGCCCAGGGCTGGACTGTTTTTT. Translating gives CASSSGPRAGLFF.

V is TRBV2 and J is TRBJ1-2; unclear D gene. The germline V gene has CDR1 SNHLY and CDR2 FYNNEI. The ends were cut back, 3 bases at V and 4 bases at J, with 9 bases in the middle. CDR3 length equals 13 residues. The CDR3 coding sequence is TGTGCCAGCAGTGAGAATACAGCCTATGGCTACACCTTC. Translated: CASSENTAYGYTF.

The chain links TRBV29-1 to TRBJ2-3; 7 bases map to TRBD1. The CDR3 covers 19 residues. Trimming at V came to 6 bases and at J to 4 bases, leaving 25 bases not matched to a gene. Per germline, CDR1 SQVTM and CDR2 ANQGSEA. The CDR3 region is CSVWVDRAPPSRFPDTQYF. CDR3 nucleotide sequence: TGCAGCGTGTGGGTTGACAGGGCCCCCCCATCAAGGTTCCCAGATACGCAGTATTTT.

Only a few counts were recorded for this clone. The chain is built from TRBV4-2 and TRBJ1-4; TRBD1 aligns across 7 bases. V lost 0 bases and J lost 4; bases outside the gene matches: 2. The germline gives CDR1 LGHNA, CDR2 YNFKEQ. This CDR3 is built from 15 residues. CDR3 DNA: TGTGCCAGCAGCCAAGATCACAGGGGTAATGAAAAACTGTTTTTT. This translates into CASSQDHRGNEKLFF.

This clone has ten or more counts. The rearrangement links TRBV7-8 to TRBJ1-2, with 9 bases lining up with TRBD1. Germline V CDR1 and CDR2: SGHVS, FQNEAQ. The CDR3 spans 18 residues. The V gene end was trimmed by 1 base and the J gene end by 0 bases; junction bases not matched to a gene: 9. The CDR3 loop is CASSLVIRDRDTNYGYTF. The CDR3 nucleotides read TGTGCCAGCAGCTTAGTAATACGGGACAGGGACACTAACTATGGCTACACCTTC. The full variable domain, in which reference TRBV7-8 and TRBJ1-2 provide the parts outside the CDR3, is GAGVSQSPRYKVAKRGQDVALRCDPISGHVSLFWYQQALGQGPEFLTYFQNEAQLDKSGLPSDRFFAERPEGSVSTLKIQRTQQEDSAVYLCASSLVIRDRDTNYGYTFGSGTRLTVV.

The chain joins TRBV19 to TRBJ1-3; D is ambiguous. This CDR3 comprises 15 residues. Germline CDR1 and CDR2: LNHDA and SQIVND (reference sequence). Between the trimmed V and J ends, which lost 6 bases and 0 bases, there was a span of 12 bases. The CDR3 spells CASSNKRSSGNTIYF. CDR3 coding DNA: TGTGCCAGTAGCAATAAAAGGAGCTCTGGAAACACCATATATTTT.

CDR3 DNA sequence: TGTGCCAGCAGCCCAAGGACAGGGTATAGGGGCGAGCAGTACTTC. Its protein is CASSPRTGYRGEQYF. The rearrangement links TRBV7-8 to TRBJ2-7, with TRBD1 identical over 8 bases. The CDR3 contains 15 residues. Germline CDR1 SGHVS, CDR2 FQNEAQ. Trimming took 5 bases from V and 6 from J; bases not matched to a gene: 12.